This TCR beta chain appears in the sequencing data of a study of cytomegalovirus exposure and HLA in healthy donors. Study findings and constraints: Specific recognition of CMV antigens was confirmed in vitro for a few chains (all CMV-associated). It was reported that TCR beta sequences correctly inferred the HLA-A and HLA-B alleles for most subjects. The majority of TCR sequences were rare, yet some public TCRs appeared in many donors.

The CDR3 has 13 amino acids. V lost 3 bases and J lost 6, with 9 bases in between. Germline V gene data show CDR1 as KGHSH and CDR2 as LQKENI. PCR amplification relied on 60 Vbeta primers (plus 13 Jbeta primers). Sequencing used immunoSEQ multiplex PCR; TCRdb keeps in-frame clones, though not all of them. The sample contains fewer than 250,000 clones, 81% of which appear only once. With respect to this clone: What it recognizes is unknown.

Likely unrecorded immune exposures existed in these nominally healthy donors. The sequence was collected from a man in his forties or fifties in good health and CMV-seropositive. The V and J genes are TRBV18 and TRBJ1-5; no clear D gene. Material for sequencing was PBMCs. The CDR3 reads CASSPGGSQPQHF. CDR3 nucleotide sequence: TGTGCCAGCTCACCTGGAGGGAGTCAGCCCCAGCATTTT.